These T cell receptor beta chains were read from a single sample in a study of CD8 T cells in Susac syndrome. TCRdb called the immunoSEQ multiplex PCR reads again in MiXCR, with one record for every CDR3 protein. Of 100,000 to 150,000 distinct CDR3 sequences listed, roughly 80% are singletons. The sample taken for sequencing was CD8+ T cells from PBMCs. These TCRs come from a human donor with multiple sclerosis. CDR3s include the opening cysteine and the closing phenylalanine or tryptophan. Each record gives: J gene, clone size, D gene, V gene, CDR3 protein, CDR3 DNA. The D gene is left open where the match is weak. Only some rows state a clone size, as once, few, many or a class for expanded clones.

TRBJ2-1 . . TRBV4-1 CASSGPPYNEQFF TGCGCCAGCAGTGGACCACCCTACAATGAGCAGTTCTTC
TRBJ1-5 . . TRBV27 CASSVLTGTQPQHF TGTGCCAGCAGTGTCCTTACAGGGACTCAGCCCCAGCATTTT
TRBJ1-1 . TRBD1 TRBV15 CATSREEGATEAFF TGTGCCACCAGCAGAGAGGAGGGGGCAACCGAAGCTTTCTTT
TRBJ2-2 once . TRBV30 CAWGNGGELFF TGTGCCTGGGGGAACGGAGGGGAGCTGTTTTTT
TRBJ2-2 . . TRBV4-1 CASSQVSTGAGELFF TGCGCCAGCAGCCAAGTATCGACGGGGGCCGGGGAGCTGTTTTTT
TRBJ2-3 . TRBD2 TRBV2 CASSYQRDYSTDTQYF TGTGCCAGCAGTTACCAGCGGGACTATAGCACAGATACGCAGTATTTT
TRBJ2-5 . . TRBV12-3/TRBV12-4 CASSSQPPGYLETQYF TGTGCCAGCAGCTCCCAGCCCCCTGGTTACTTGGAGACCCAGTACTTC
TRBJ1-1 . . TRBV28 CASSAPGEGYTEAFF TGTGCCAGCAGTGCCCCAGGGGAAGGATACACTGAAGCTTTCTTT
TRBJ2-3 . . TRBV7-9 CASSRGTETTDTQYF TGTGCCAGCAGCCGTGGGACGGAAACCACAGATACGCAGTATTTT
TRBJ2-5 once . TRBV3-1 CASSPPRETQYF TGTGCCAGCAGCCCCCCGCGAGAGACCCAGTACTTC
TRBJ2-1 . . TRBV9 CASSAGGGHNEQFF TGTGCCAGCAGCGCCGGGGGAGGCCACAATGAGCAGTTCTTC
TRBJ1-2 . . TRBV4-1 CASSQEASWFDGYTF TGCGCCAGCAGCCAAGAGGCCAGTTGGTTTGATGGCTACACCTTC
TRBJ1-2 . TRBD1 TRBV24-1 CATSDFRGTNYGYTF TGTGCCACCAGTGATTTCAGGGGGACTAACTATGGCTACACCTTC
TRBJ1-1 once . TRBV18 CASSPEKVEAFF TGTGCCAGCTCACCAGAAAAGGTAGAAGCTTTCTTT
TRBJ2-1 . . TRBV9 CASSVFGYNEQFF TGTGCCAGCAGCGTGTTTGGGTACAATGAGCAGTTCTTC
TRBJ2-7 . TRBD2 TRBV2 CASSELAGQPYEQYF TGTGCCAGCAGTGAACTAGCGGGGCAGCCCTACGAGCAGTACTTC
TRBJ2-1 few . TRBV27 CASSLYGNEQFF TGTGCCAGCAGTTTATACGGCAATGAGCAGTTCTTC
TRBJ2-1 . TRBD2 TRBV4-2 CASSQTGTSAYNEQFF TGTGCCAGCAGCCAAACCGGGACTAGCGCCTACAATGAGCAGTTCTTC